These T cell receptor beta chains were read from a single sample in a study of T cells in Graves' hyperthyroidism and ophthalmopathy. TCRdb called the multiplex PCR reads again in MiXCR, with one record for every CDR3 protein. Of some 770,000 distinct CDR3 sequences listed, roughly 15% are singletons. The sample taken for sequencing was blood. The receptors were sampled from a man between 18 and 35 years old with Graves' hyperthyroidism. CDR3s include the opening cysteine and the closing phenylalanine or tryptophan.

v_gene	j_gene	CDR3aa
TRBV19	TRBJ1-2	CASSIGPENYGYTF
TRBV28	TRBJ1-1	CASSSWTVNTEAFF
TRBV5-4	TRBJ1-2	CASSLGQGVIYGYTF
TRBV6-6	TRBJ2-2	CASSYGLAGWAGELFF
TRBV2	TRBJ2-7	CASSTKTGSSEQYF
TRBV19	TRBJ1-1	CASRWGLLSAEAFF
TRBV7-8	TRBJ2-3	CASSLIGRATDTQYF
TRBV5-5	TRBJ2-7	CASSLGTRSTDYEQYF
TRBV11-2	TRBJ1-6	CASSQNGGGRSPLHF
TRBV6-1	TRBJ2-1	CASTSLGGNEQFF
TRBV7-7	TRBJ1-5	CASSLVGGPLNQPQHF
TRBV15	TRBJ2-2	CATSRVGGPANTGELFF
TRBV28	TRBJ2-5	CASSRQGGKTRETQYF
TRBV9	TRBJ1-2	CASSRNRVGYTF
TRBV7-8	TRBJ1-6	CASSPYTGNKASYNSPLHF
TRBV6-1	TRBJ2-7	CASSPSGTLYEQYF
TRBV9	TRBJ2-3	CASSVDIAPTDTQYF
TRBV11-3	TRBJ2-5	CASSLAGTVQETQYF
TRBV11-2	TRBJ2-3	CASSIPLAGSTDTQYF
TRBV6-1	TRBJ2-1	CASSPSIAGYNEQFF
TRBV28	TRBJ2-5	CASSLGLAGPEETQYF
TRBV20-1	TRBJ2-7	CSAKNPSYEQYF
TRBV12-3/TRBV12-4	TRBJ1-2	CASSLVGGYHYGYTF
TRBV30	TRBJ2-6	CAWSVPAGQSSGANVLTF
TRBV5-1	TRBJ2-5	CASSFLAGAEETQYF
TRBV5-1	TRBJ2-7	CASSLDRGGTYEQYF
TRBV28	TRBJ2-3	CDPFPGGGGPAGTDTQYF
TRBV6-2/TRBV6-3	TRBJ2-7	CASSYSPSGSSDEQYF
TRBV9	TRBJ2-7	CASSVAGQAYEQYF